Below are 2 T cell receptor beta chains sequenced from a single sample in a study of Graves' ophthalmopathy and Graves' hyperthyroidism. As the template, RNA transcripts were used to amplify TCR beta CDR3 regions. Investigators did first-round RT-PCR with HTBI primers, then second-round multiplex PCR. TCRdb redid the calling of the multiplex PCR reads with MiXCR, one entry per CDR3 protein. Altogether 400,000 to 450,000 distinct CDR3 sequences are present, under 25% being singletons, with the ten largest covering under 3.5%. Material for sequencing was peripheral blood. The receptors come from a woman between 18 and 30 years old with stable Graves' hyperthyroidism.

This clonotype was counted ten times or more. The chain couples TRBV7-9 to TRBJ2-7, with D tentatively TRBD2 (6 bases). The CDR3 sequence is 13 residues long. Trimming took off 4 bases at V and 5 bases at J, with 12 bases between the two ends. CDR1 is SEHNR and CDR2 is FQNEAQ in the germline V gene (reference sequence). The CDR3 region is CASSSGGFDEQYF. The CDR3 DNA reads as TGTGCCAGCAGCTCCGGAGGGTTCGACGAGCAGTACTTC.

In its sample, this clonotype was seen many times. The chain uses TRBV4-3 and TRBJ2-5; tentative D call: TRBD1 (5 bases). This CDR3 has 16 residues. The germline gives CDR1 LGHNA, CDR2 YSLEER. Trimming stripped 0 bases from V and 5 bases from J, with 16 bases between. The CDR3 sequence is CASSQDVQGGIETQYF. The CDR3 DNA reads as TGCGCCAGCAGCCAAGATGTCCAGGGCGGAATCGAGACCCAGTACTTC.